These 21 T cell receptor beta chains came from one sample sequenced in a study of OX40 agonist ivuxolimab in advanced cancers. This table comes from immunoSEQ multiplex PCR, and its TCRdb copy is limited to in-frame clones, with some not included. In the table there are 43,000 or so clones, about nine tenths of which are singletons. Sequences were derived from CD4+ or CD8+ T cells sorted from blood, sampled in a trial of the OX40 agonist ivuxolimab. These receptors were obtained from an adult with an advanced solid tumor such as melanoma, head and neck, liver or kidney cancer.

The genes are TRBV13 and TRBJ1-4, with 7 nucleotides matching TRBD1. J gave up 5 bases and V 4 bases, and 7 bases lay outside the gene matches. CDR1 and CDR2 from the germline V gene are PRHDT and FYEKMQ (reference sequence). The CDR3 is made up of 15 amino acids. The CDR3 region is CASSSDRVGNEKLFF. The CDR3 region has the DNA TGTGCCAGCAGCTCAGACAGGGTAGGGAATGAAAAACTGTTTTTT.

The CDR3 DNA reads TGTGCCTGGAGTGTACTCACCAGAACGGGTGGCTACACCTTC. It specifies CAWSVLTRTGGYTF. The chain joins TRBV30 to TRBJ1-2; D gene ambiguous. In germline, CDR1 is GTSNPN, CDR2 SVGIG (reference sequence). Trimming cost V 0 bases and J 7 bases, with 15 bases left between them. The CDR3 is 14 residues long. The variable domain in full, with the rest retrieved from reference TRBV30 and TRBJ1-2, is SQTIHQWPATLVQPVGSPLSLECTVEGTSNPNLYWYRQAAGRGLQLLFYSVGIGQISSEVPQNLSASRPQDRQFILSSKKLLLSDSGFYLCAWSVLTRTGGYTFGSGTRLTVV.

This chain joins TRBV21-1 and TRBJ2-1; the D segment call TRBD1 is taken from the table without a DNA check. TRBV21-1 is termed a pseudogene. This CDR3 has 14 amino acids. The CDR3, as DNA: TGTGCCAGCAGCTCCCGGACAGGGGGTAAGGAGCAGTTCTTC. The encoded protein is CASSSRTGGKEQFF.

The chain uses TRBV25-1 and TRBJ1-3; D is ambiguous. V lost 3 bases to trimming and J lost 6 bases, with 12 bases between them. Germline CDR1 reads MGHDK; CDR2 reads SYGVNS. The CDR3 contains 14 residues. The CDR3 here is CASSDPGRLNTIYF. Written as DNA, the CDR3 is TGTGCCAGCAGTGACCCCGGGAGACTAAACACCATATATTTT.

V usage is TRBV14 and J usage is TRBJ1-1; no reliable D call. The germline V gene encodes CDR1 SGHDN and CDR2 FVKESK. The V end was cut by 4 bases, the J end by 0 bases, with 6 bases between. The CDR3 consists of 13 residues. As DNA, the CDR3 is TGTGCCAGCAGCCCTACTATGAACACTGAAGCTTTCTTT. This gives the protein CASSPTMNTEAFF.

The gene calls are TRBV5-1 and TRBJ2-1; D is undetermined. Trimming took 6 bases from V and 7 from J, leaving 20 bases between them. CDR3 length: 15 residues. Germline V gene lookup returns CDR1 SGHRS and CDR2 YFSETQ. The CDR3 here is CASTSRDPRENEQFF. CDR3 nucleotide sequence: TGCGCCAGCACCTCACGAGACCCCCGCGAGAATGAGCAGTTCTTC.

The chain couples TRBV7-2 to TRBJ1-2, with D uncertain. V shed 3 bases and J shed 4 bases, with 15 bases lying between them. This CDR3 comprises 15 residues. Germline CDR1 reads SGHTA; CDR2 reads FQGNSA. CDR3 residues: CASSFAPSMGYGYTF. The CDR3, as DNA: TGTGCCAGCAGCTTTGCCCCGTCCATGGGCTATGGCTACACCTTC.

This sequence joins TRBV11-2 and TRBJ2-4; no firm D call. Germline V lookup: CDR1 SGHAT, CDR2 FQNNGV. The CDR3 is 13 amino acids. V lost 3 bases, J lost 9 bases, and 12 bases lay in between. The CDR3 coding sequence is TGTGCCAGCAGCTTCCGCCAAGTTAGCATTCAGTACTTC. This encodes CASSFRQVSIQYF.

This clone has a handful of counts. This rearrangement joins TRBV6-6 to TRBJ2-3; D not resolved. V was pared by 6 bases and J by 2 bases, with 15 bases between. Germline V gives CDR1 MNHNY, CDR2 SVGAGI (reference sequence). The length of the CDR3 is 15 residues. The CDR3 nucleotides are TGTGCCAGCAGCCAAGACCCGGCCACCACAGATACGCAGTATTTT. Its protein product is CASSQDPATTDTQYF.

The chain recombines TRBV11-2 with TRBJ2-2; D might be TRBD1 (6 bases). Trimming stripped 3 bases from V and 8 bases from J, with 7 bases between. The CDR3 totals 12 residues. Per the germline V gene, CDR1 is SGHAT and CDR2 is FQNNGV. The CDR3 sequence: CASSFQGGELFF. CDR3 nucleotide sequence: TGTGCCAGCAGCTTTCAGGGGGGGGAGCTGTTTTTT.

The chain is built from TRBV5-4 and TRBJ2-1; TRBD2 agrees at 7 bases. Germline CDR1 reads SGHNT; CDR2 reads YYREEE (reference sequence). The V gene end was trimmed by 3 bases and the J gene end by 6 bases; junction bases not matched to a gene: 12. CDR3 size: 16 residues. The CDR3, as DNA: TGTGCCAGCAGCTGGGGCGCGGCTAGCGGACCCAATGAGCAGTTCTTC. Encoded protein: CASSWGAASGPNEQFF.

V and J are TRBV5-1 and TRBJ2-7, with D perhaps TRBD1 or TRBD2 (6 bases each). CDR1 SGHRS and CDR2 YFSETQ come from the germline V gene. The CDR3 extends over 14 amino acids. The ends were cut back, 6 bases at V and 0 bases at J, with 13 bases in the middle. The CDR3 DNA is TGCGCCAGCAATCCGGGGGCATCCTCCTACGAGCAGTACTTC. This sequence encodes CASNPGASSYEQYF.

The chain couples TRBV30 to TRBJ1-5, with 9 bases aligning to TRBD1. Germline V gene lookup returns CDR1 GTSNPN and CDR2 SVGIG (reference sequence). The CDR3 has 17 residues. The ends lost 4 bases at V and 2 bases at J; junction bases unmatched: 12. DNA for the CDR3: TGTGCCTGGATAGGGACAGGGAGGGTTAAGGGCAATCAGCCCCAGCATTTT. It is translated as CAWIGTGRVKGNQPQHF. The whole variable domain, remainder taken from reference TRBV30 and TRBJ1-5, is SQTIHQWPATLVQPVGSPLSLECTVEGTSNPNLYWYRQAAGRGLQLLFYSVGIGQISSEVPQNLSASRPQDRQFILSSKKLLLSDSGFYLCAWIGTGRVKGNQPQHFGDGTRLSIL.

V gene TRBV5-1 combines with J gene TRBJ2-3, with D possibly TRBD1 on 7 matching bases. Germline CDR1 is SGHRS and CDR2 is YFSETQ. This CDR3 comprises 14 residues. The V gene lost 4 bases and the J gene lost 4 bases, with 13 bases spanning the gap. The CDR3 here is CASSTQGEADTQYF. CDR3 sequence (DNA): TGCGCCAGCAGCACCCAGGGGGAGGCAGATACGCAGTATTTT.

This sequence joins TRBV28 and TRBJ2-7, with a weak D call TRBD2 (6 bases). Deletions cut 5 bases from V and 5 bases from J, with 16 bases between. CDR1 MDHEN and CDR2 SYDVKM come from the germline V gene. This CDR3 has 14 amino acids. The CDR3 sequence is CASSGPTSPNEQYF. The CDR3 coding sequence is TGTGCCAGCAGTGGACCGACTAGTCCTAACGAGCAGTACTTC.

The CDR3 nucleotides read TGTGCCAGCAGCACTAAACGGGCCGTCGGGGTCCAGAGTGGCTACACCTTC. Translating gives CASSTKRAVGVQSGYTF. The V gene is TRBV7-2, the J gene TRBJ1-2; D unclear. Trimming cost V 5 bases and J 7 bases, with 26 bases left between them. Per the germline V gene, CDR1 is SGHTA and CDR2 is FQGNSA. This CDR3 spans 17 amino acids. Together with reference TRBV7-2 and TRBJ1-2, the CDR3 gives the full variable domain: GAGVSQSPSNKVTEKGKDVELRCDPISGHTALYWYRQSLGQGLEFLIYFQGNSAPDKSGLPSDRFSAERTGGSVSTLTIQRTQQEDSAVYLCASSTKRAVGVQSGYTFGSGTRLTVV.

The chain is built from TRBV10-3 and TRBJ2-2; the D gene is possibly TRBD2 (5 bases). Germline V CDR1 and CDR2: ENHRY, SYGVKD. The ends were cut back, 6 bases at V and 5 bases at J, with 16 bases in the middle. There are 15 residues in the CDR3. CDR3 coding DNA: TGTGCCATCAGAGTAAGCGGCGCTGGAACCGGGGAGCTGTTTTTT. Translating gives CAIRVSGAGTGELFF.

The rearrangement uses TRBV25-1 and TRBJ1-6; D is perhaps TRBD1 (5 bases). The CDR3 is made up of 14 amino acids. The germline V gene has CDR1 MGHDK and CDR2 SYGVNS. Trimming shortened V by 7 bases and J by 5 bases, and 12 bases separated the two germline ends. This CDR3 reads CASTLGQNNSPLHF. Written as DNA, the CDR3 is TGTGCCAGCACCCTGGGGCAGAATAATTCACCCCTCCACTTT.

The V call is TRBV18, the J call TRBJ2-1; D is uncertain. The V gene lost 1 base and the J gene lost 7 bases, with 14 bases spanning the gap. This CDR3 comprises 15 residues. Per germline, CDR1 KGHSH and CDR2 LQKENI. In DNA, the CDR3 is TGTGCCAGCTCACCACGGCTAGATCAGCCGAATGAGCAGTTCTTC. Protein sequence: CASSPRLDQPNEQFF.

The rearrangement links TRBV11-2 to TRBJ2-7; 10 bases are shared with TRBD2. With 1 base clipped from V and 0 bases from J, the junction kept 6 bases outside the gene matches. CDR1 is SGHAT and CDR2 is FQNNGV in the germline V gene. This CDR3 region has 17 residues. As DNA, the CDR3 is TGTGCCAGCAGCTTAGTACCCGGGACTAGCGCCTCCTACGAGCAGTACTTC. Translated: CASSLVPGTSASYEQYF.

In this sample, this clone turned up once. The chain employs TRBV7-8 and TRBJ1-1; D is undetermined. The CDR3 has 13 residues. V shed 3 bases and J shed 3 bases, with 8 bases lying between them. Germline V lookup: CDR1 SGHVS, CDR2 FQNEAQ. CDR3 protein: CASSFGRDTEAFF. CDR3 coding DNA: TGTGCCAGCAGCTTTGGGAGGGACACTGAAGCTTTCTTT.